A single sample gave rise to the 22 T cell receptor beta chains below, sequenced in a study of blood T cell repertoires in COVID-19. Only in-frame clones appear in the TCRdb table, and some are missing; sequencing was by immunoSEQ multiplex PCR. The sample comprises 85,000 to 95,000 clones, around 90% of which are singletons, and around 5.3% rests with the top ten. The sequenced sample was peripheral blood. These receptors came from a woman aged 80 or over with acute or convalescent COVID-19.

The CDR3 DNA reads as TGTGCCAGCAGTCCCGGGACTAGCAAGAGCTCCTACGAGCAGTACTTC. Amino acid sequence: CASSPGTSKSSYEQYF. The chain has TRBV27 and TRBJ2-7; 9 bases agree with TRBD2. Trimming cost V 5 bases and J 0 bases; bases outside gene matches: 8. The CDR3 contains 16 residues. Per the germline V gene, CDR1 is MNHEY and CDR2 is SMNVEV (reference sequence).

This chain joins TRBV10-3 and TRBJ2-1; 11 positions agree with TRBD2. The CDR3 is 18 residues long. The germline V gene encodes CDR1 ENHRY and CDR2 SYGVKD. V dropped 4 bases and J dropped 7; count of bases not matched to a gene: 15. CDR3: CAISGRGTSGDQGNEQFF. CDR3 bases: TGTGCCATCAGTGGACGCGGGACTAGCGGAGACCAAGGAAATGAGCAGTTCTTC.

The chain couples TRBV5-1 to TRBJ1-3; 7 nucleotides agree with TRBD1. CDR3 length equals 15 residues. V lost 3 bases to trimming and J lost 3 bases; unmatched junction nucleotides: 6. Germline CDR1 SGHRS, CDR2 YFSETQ. The CDR3 nucleotides are TGCGCCAGCAGCTCCTTACAGGGGAATGGAAACACCATATATTTT. It is translated as CASSSLQGNGNTIYF.

V and J are TRBV18 and TRBJ1-3; no clear D. Germline assignment: CDR1 KGHSH and CDR2 LQKENI. The CDR3 is 15 amino acids. Trimming cost V 2 bases and J 0 bases, with 8 bases left between them. The CDR3, as DNA: TGTGCCAGCTCACCATCCGGGAGCTCTGGAAACACCATATATTTT. It specifies CASSPSGSSGNTIYF.

This clone is a singleton in its sample. The V gene is TRBV4-2, the J gene TRBJ2-7; tentative D call: TRBD2 (6 bases). V gave up 4 bases and J gave up 0 bases, with 16 bases separating them. In germline, CDR1 is LGHNA, CDR2 YNFKEQ. The CDR3 contains 16 residues. CDR3 residues: CASSLEAGPSSYEQYF. DNA of the CDR3: TGTGCCAGCAGCCTAGAGGCGGGGCCGAGCTCCTACGAGCAGTACTTC.

V and J are TRBV19 and TRBJ2-5; 11 nucleotides match TRBD2. Germline assignment: CDR1 LNHDA and CDR2 SQIVND (reference sequence). The CDR3 runs to 16 residues. V was pared by 5 bases and J by 3 bases, with 8 bases of the junction left unmatched. The CDR3 DNA is TGTGCCAGTAGTCCCCATAGCGGGGGGGCCGAAGAGACCCAGTACTTC. As protein: CASSPHSGGAEETQYF.

This chain joins TRBV27 and TRBJ1-1; D might be TRBD1 (6 bases). V was clipped by 1 base and J by 1 base, with 13 bases between them. This CDR3 region has 16 residues. In germline, CDR1 is MNHEY, CDR2 SMNVEV (reference sequence). CDR3 loop: CASSLLSGAPNTEAFF. CDR3 DNA: TGTGCCAGCAGTTTATTATCAGGGGCCCCGAACACTGAAGCTTTCTTT.

This chain links TRBV2 with TRBJ2-4; 8 nucleotides match TRBD1. Trimming removed 0 bases from V and 1 base from J; junction bases left unmatched: 5. Germline V gene sequence: CDR1 SNHLY, CDR2 FYNNEI. This CDR3 comprises 17 residues. The CDR3 protein is CASSEARTGRAKNIQYF. The CDR3 region has the DNA TGTGCCAGCAGTGAAGCCCGGACAGGGAGGGCCAAAAACATTCAGTACTTC.

The rearrangement links TRBV7-3 to TRBJ1-6; no clear D gene. Germline V gene sequence: CDR1 SGHTA, CDR2 FQGTGA. V was shortened by 1 base and J by 1 base, with 5 bases between the two germline ends. The CDR3 covers 15 residues. The chain's CDR3 is CASSLRRSYNSPLHF. Written as DNA, the CDR3 is TGTGCCAGCAGCTTAAGGAGGTCCTATAATTCACCCCTCCACTTT. The full variable domain, its missing parts supplied by reference TRBV7-3 and TRBJ1-6, is GAGVSQTPSNKVTEKGKYVELRCDPISGHTALYWYRQSLGQGPEFLIYFQGTGAADDSGLPNDRFFAVRPEGSVSTLKIQRTERGDSAVYLCASSLRRSYNSPLHFGNGTRLTVT.

The CDR3 DNA is TGTGCCAGCAGCTTAGTAGGTCGACAGCGCAATCAGCCCCAGCATTTT. Translation: CASSLVGRQRNQPQHF. The V call is TRBV7-8, the J call TRBJ1-5, with a weak D call TRBD1 (5 bases). Trimming cost V 1 base and J 2 bases, with 12 bases left between them. The CDR3 runs to 16 residues. Per germline, CDR1 SGHVS and CDR2 FQNEAQ.

The CDR3 reads CASSQAPRTRGNEQFF. CDR3 bases: TGTGCCAGCAGCCAAGCCCCGCGAACTAGAGGCAATGAGCAGTTCTTC. The rearrangement joins TRBV3-1 (or the pseudogene TRBV3-2) to TRBJ2-1, with D perhaps TRBD2 (5 bases). The CDR3 runs to 16 residues. Trimming left V 1 base short and J 6 bases short, with 16 bases between. Looked up from germline, CDR1 is LGHDT and CDR2 is YNNKEL (reference sequence).

This clone was counted between two and nine times. J is TRBJ2-2 and V is TRBV11-3, with a tentative D call TRBD2 (5 bases). Per the germline V gene, CDR1 is SGHNT and CDR2 is YENEEA. V was shortened by 5 bases and J by 7 bases, with 8 bases between the two germline ends. The CDR3 is made up of 12 amino acids. Here the CDR3 reads CASSRGNGELFF. CDR3 nucleotide sequence: TGTGCCAGCAGCCGGGGAAACGGGGAGCTGTTTTTT. Full variable domain (rest looked up from reference TRBV11-3 and TRBJ2-2): EAGVVQSPRYKIIEKKQPVAFWCNPISGHNTLYWYLQNLGQGPELLIRYENEEAVDDSQLPKDRFSAERLKGVDSTLKIQPAELGDSAVYLCASSRGNGELFFGEGSRLTVL.

The V and J genes are TRBV5-6 and TRBJ1-1; 7 nucleotides align to TRBD1. The ends lost 4 bases at V and 3 bases at J; junction bases unmatched: 18. From germline, CDR1 is SGHDT and CDR2 YYEEEE. The CDR3 runs 18 residues. This CDR3 reads CASSMVAASGTDHTEAFF. The CDR3 bases are TGTGCCAGCAGCATGGTGGCTGCTTCCGGGACAGACCACACTGAAGCTTTCTTT. The variable domain in full, with the rest retrieved from reference TRBV5-6 and TRBJ1-1, is DAGVTQSPTHLIKTRGQQVTLRCSPKSGHDTVSWYQQALGQGPQFIFQYYEEEERQRGNFPDRFSGHQFPNYSSELNVNALLLGDSALYLCASSMVAASGTDHTEAFFGQGTRLTVV.

This clone has just one count. The chain recombines TRBV7-9 with TRBJ1-4; D call uncertain. The CDR3 totals 13 residues. Germline V lookup: CDR1 SEHNR, CDR2 FQNEAQ (reference sequence). Trimming cost V 4 bases and J 3 bases, with 6 bases left between them. The CDR3, as DNA: TGTGCCAGCAGCTGGAGTTCTAATGAAAAACTGTTTTTT. Translated, it gives CASSWSSNEKLFF.

V gene TRBV25-1 combines with J gene TRBJ1-2; 7 nucleotides match TRBD1. The germline CDR1 and CDR2 sequences are MGHDK and SYGVNS. This CDR3 comprises 15 residues. The V gene end was trimmed by 4 bases and the J gene end by 0 bases; junction bases not matched to a gene: 5. The CDR3 DNA reads as TGTGCCAGCAGTGGGTACAGGGGAACTAACTATGGCTACACCTTC. Translation gives CASSGYRGTNYGYTF.

The chain couples TRBV10-3 to TRBJ2-2; D possibly corresponds to TRBD2 (6 bases). Trimming cost V 2 bases and J 1 base, with 17 bases left between them. The CDR3 contains 18 residues. CDR1 ENHRY and CDR2 SYGVKD come from the germline V gene. CDR3 nucleotide sequence: TGTGCCATCAGTGAGCCTCCGGGACTTAATTTGAACACCGGGGAGCTGTTTTTT. Translating it yields CAISEPPGLNLNTGELFF.

This clone has only one observation. The V and J genes are TRBV28 and TRBJ1-6, with 9 bases fitting TRBD1. Per the germline V gene, CDR1 is MDHEN and CDR2 is SYDVKM. The CDR3 is 14 residues long. J gave up 7 bases and V 6 bases, and 4 bases lay outside the gene matches. CDR3 amino acids: CASRGQGRNSPLHF. The CDR3 nucleotides are TGTGCCAGCAGGGGACAGGGAAGGAATTCACCCCTCCACTTT. The whole variable domain, remainder taken from reference TRBV28 and TRBJ1-6, is DVKVTQSSRYLVKRTGEKVFLECVQDMDHENMFWYRQDPGLGLRLIYFSYDVKMKEKGDIPEGYSVSREKKERFSLILESASTNQTSMYLCASRGQGRNSPLHFGNGTRLTVT.

This clone was observed once. The gene calls are TRBV6-5 and TRBJ2-2; tentative D call: TRBD1 (6 bases). CDR3 length: 15 amino acids. Germline CDR1 MNHEY, CDR2 SVGAGI. Deletions cut 6 bases from V and 2 bases from J, with 13 bases between. The CDR3 bases are TGTGCCAGCAGGCGGACAGACACTAACACCGGGGAGCTGTTTTTT. It specifies CASRRTDTNTGELFF.

The chain is built from TRBV7-2 and TRBJ1-3; 9 bases align to TRBD1. The germline V gene encodes CDR1 SGHTA and CDR2 FQGNSA. The CDR3 contains 16 residues. J gave up 2 bases and V 2 bases, and 4 bases lay outside the gene matches. The CDR3 sequence is CASSLYRTGAGNTIYF. Written as DNA, the CDR3 is TGTGCCAGCAGCTTATACCGGACAGGGGCTGGAAACACCATATATTTT.

This chain joins TRBV9 and TRBJ1-2; D might be TRBD1 (6 bases). Germline V CDR1 and CDR2: SGDLS, YYNGEE. CDR3 length: 15 amino acids. The V end lost 7 bases, the J end lost 1 base, and 17 bases lay between the germline ends. The CDR3, as DNA: TGTGCCAGCGAGGGTAGGGGGAGAGGTAACTATGGCTACACCTTC. Translation: CASEGRGRGNYGYTF.

The V call is TRBV4-1, the J call TRBJ2-3; a possible D gene is TRBD2 (7 bases). V was pared by 5 bases and J by 3 bases, with 15 bases between. The CDR3 runs 15 residues. Germline CDR1 and CDR2: MGHRA and YSYEKL. The CDR3: CASSIRAGATDTQYF. In nucleotides, the CDR3 is TGCGCCAGCAGCATACGCGCGGGGGCTACAGATACGCAGTATTTT.

The V call is TRBV5-8, the J call TRBJ2-2; 7 nucleotides match TRBD2. The germline gives CDR1 SGHTS, CDR2 YDEGEE. The CDR3 length is 15 residues. V shed 6 bases, J shed 1 base, and the junction held 6 bases outside the gene matches. This CDR3 reads CASTPRTRNTGELFF. CDR3 DNA: TGTGCCAGCACCCCGCGGACTAGGAACACCGGGGAGCTGTTTTTT.